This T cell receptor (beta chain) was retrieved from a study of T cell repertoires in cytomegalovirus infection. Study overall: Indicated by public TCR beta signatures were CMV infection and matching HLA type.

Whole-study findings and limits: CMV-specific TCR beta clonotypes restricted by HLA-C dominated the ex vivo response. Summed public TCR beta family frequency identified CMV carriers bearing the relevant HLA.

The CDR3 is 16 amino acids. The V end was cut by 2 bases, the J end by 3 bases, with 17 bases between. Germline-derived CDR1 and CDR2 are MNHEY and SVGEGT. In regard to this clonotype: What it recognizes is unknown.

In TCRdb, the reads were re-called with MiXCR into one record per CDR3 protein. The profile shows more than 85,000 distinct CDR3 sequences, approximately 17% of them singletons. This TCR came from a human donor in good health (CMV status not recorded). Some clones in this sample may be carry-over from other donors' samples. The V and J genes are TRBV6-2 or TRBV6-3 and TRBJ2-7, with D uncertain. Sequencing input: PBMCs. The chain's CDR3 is CASSYATSDPFYEQYF. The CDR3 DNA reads TGTGCCAGCAGTTACGCCACATCTGACCCCTTCTACGAGCAGTACTTC.